These 9 T cell receptor beta chains were all obtained from the same sample, sequenced in a study of blood T cell repertoires in COVID-19. Data came from immunoSEQ multiplex PCR; TCRdb stores just in-frame clones and leaves some out. The sample gives roughly 420,000 clones, approximately 88% of which show up once; approximately 1% is in the top ten. Sequenced input: PBMCs or T cells enriched from blood (not recorded which). These receptors came from a young woman with acute COVID-19.

The genes are TRBV4-3 and TRBJ2-7, with a tentative D call TRBD2 (5 bases). V dropped 1 base and J dropped 4 bases, with 14 bases sitting between them. Germline V gene lookup returns CDR1 LGHNA and CDR2 YSLEER. CDR3 size: 15 residues. Here the CDR3 DNA reads TGCGCCAGCAGCCAAGCTGGGGTTGGCGGGTACGAGCAGTACTTC. This translates into CASSQAGVGGYEQYF.

The chain carries TRBV2 and TRBJ1-4; TRBD1 matches 11 bases. V shed 4 bases, J shed 6 bases, and the junction held 4 bases outside the gene matches. Looked up from germline, CDR1 is SNHLY and CDR2 is FYNNEI. This CDR3 contains 15 residues. The CDR3, as DNA: TGTGCCAGCAGTGCCCGGACAGGGGGCTATGAAAAACTGTTTTTT. It yields the protein CASSARTGGYEKLFF.

Only one count was recorded for this clone. CDR3 sequence (DNA): TGTGCCAGCAGCTCTCAGGCATGGAACACCGGGGAGCTGTTTTTT. It is translated as CASSSQAWNTGELFF. The J gene is TRBJ2-2, the V gene TRBV7-3; D unclear. CDR1 is SGHTA, CDR2 FQGTGA, per germline. Deletions cut 4 bases from V and 1 base from J, with 10 bases between. CDR3 length: 15 amino acids.

This sequence joins TRBV28 and TRBJ2-1, with unresolved D. V lost 6 bases and J lost 8, with 11 bases in between. The germline gives CDR1 MDHEN, CDR2 SYDVKM. CDR3 size: 12 residues. The CDR3, as DNA: TGTGCCAGCAGAACTTCGAGTTATGAGCAGTTCTTC. Translated: CASRTSSYEQFF.

This clone was found a few times. The rearrangement uses TRBV6-5 and TRBJ2-7, with a tentative D call TRBD2 (6 bases). Germline CDR1 reads MNHEY; CDR2 reads SVGAGI. The CDR3 has 13 residues. V was cut by 7 bases and J by 5 bases, with 15 bases left in between. The DNA for the CDR3 is TGTGCCAGCATACGGGCAGGGAGGAACGAGCAGTACTTC. It is translated as CASIRAGRNEQYF.

This chain joins TRBV30 and TRBJ1-5; D remains ambiguous. The germline CDR1 and CDR2 sequences are GTSNPN and SVGIG (reference sequence). This CDR3 is 14 amino acids long. V lost 0 bases and J lost 5, with 11 bases in between. CDR3 sequence reads: CAWSVRRGDQPQHF. In nucleotides, the CDR3 is TGTGCCTGGAGTGTACGTCGGGGTGATCAGCCCCAGCATTTT. Full variable domain (missing parts from reference TRBV30 and TRBJ1-5): SQTIHQWPATLVQPVGSPLSLECTVEGTSNPNLYWYRQAAGRGLQLLFYSVGIGQISSEVPQNLSASRPQDRQFILSSKKLLLSDSGFYLCAWSVRRGDQPQHFGDGTRLSIL.

This chain connects TRBV2 to TRBJ1-4, with D maybe TRBD1 (6 bases). Germline-derived CDR1 and CDR2 are SNHLY and FYNNEI. The CDR3 spans 16 residues. Trimming took 6 bases from V and 0 from J, leaving 14 bases between them. CDR3 in DNA: TGTGCCAGCAGAGATAGGACAGTCTCAACTAATGAAAAACTGTTTTTT. This encodes CASRDRTVSTNEKLFF.

CDR3 in amino acids: CASSYPSGGNTPSTDTQYF. Written as DNA, the CDR3 is TGTGCCAGCAGTTATCCTAGCGGGGGGAATACCCCTAGCACAGATACGCAGTATTTT. The V call is TRBV6-2 or TRBV6-3, the J call TRBJ2-3; 11 bases are shared with TRBD2. V trimming: 3 bases; J trimming: 0 bases; junction bases outside the gene matches: 11. The length of the CDR3 is 19 residues. Germline-derived CDR1 and CDR2 are MNHEY and SVGEGT.

The J gene is TRBJ2-1, the V gene TRBV2; 7 bases align to TRBD1. From germline, CDR1 is SNHLY and CDR2 FYNNEI. The CDR3 is 13 residues long. V lost 6 bases, J lost 6 bases, and 5 bases stayed unmatched. CDR3 bases: TGTGCCAGCAGAGGGGGCTATGGCAATGAGCAGTTCTTC. It codes for CASRGGYGNEQFF.